Each of the 22 T cell receptor beta chains below was sequenced from the same sample in a study of CD8+CD57+ T cells in acquired aplastic anemia. The study profiled TCR beta VDJ and CDR3 using genomic DNA as template. TCRdb re-derived calls from the reads in MiXCR, one entry per CDR3 protein. This table holds 150,000 to 200,000 distinct CDR3 sequences, 35% to 55% found once. The sample consisted of sorted CD4+, CD8+, or CD8+CD57+ T cells (not recorded which) from PBMCs. The receptors shown here come from a human donor in good health.

This chain links TRBV20-1 with TRBJ2-7; D call uncertain. Between the trimmed V and J ends, which lost 4 bases and 1 base, there was a span of 11 bases. The CDR3 is 13 amino acids. The germline V gene encodes CDR1 DFQATT and CDR2 SNEGSKA (reference sequence). The chain's CDR3 is CSAIGQFSYEQYF. The CDR3 DNA is TGCAGTGCTATAGGCCAGTTTTCCTACGAGCAGTACTTC.

This clonotype was seen ten or more times. This chain uses TRBV20-1 with TRBJ1-6; the D gene is possibly TRBD1 (5 bases). CDR3 size: 16 residues. Per the germline V gene, CDR1 is DFQATT and CDR2 is SNEGSKA (reference sequence). V lost 4 bases and J lost 0, with 13 bases in between. CDR3 coding DNA: TGCAGTGCTAAACAGGCTACCAGCTCCTATAATTCACCCCTCCACTTT. It specifies CSAKQATSSYNSPLHF.

The chain combines TRBV6-1 with TRBJ1-5; 9 bases map to TRBD1. Looked up from germline, CDR1 is MNHNS and CDR2 is SASEGT. CDR3 length equals 14 residues. The V and J ends lost 6 bases and 9 bases, in that order; junction bases with no gene match: 9. The CDR3: CASSRDRDNVPQHF. DNA for the CDR3: TGTGCCAGCAGCCGGGACAGGGACAATGTGCCCCAGCATTTT.

CDR3 in amino acids: CASSRVAGLRYEQYF. The CDR3 DNA is TGTGCCAGTAGTAGGGTGGCTGGTCTCCGCTACGAGCAGTACTTC. The gene calls are TRBV19 and TRBJ2-7; D gene uncertain. CDR3 length: 15 residues. Germline loops: CDR1 LNHDA, CDR2 SQIVND (reference sequence). The V gene lost 4 bases and the J gene lost 3 bases, with 16 bases spanning the gap.

The CDR3 coding sequence is TGTGCCAGCAGTGCTAGTAGGGCGGGAAACGAGCAGTACTTC. It specifies CASSASRAGNEQYF. The V and J genes are TRBV25-1 and TRBJ2-7; TRBD2 is a possible D gene (6 bases). CDR1 is MGHDK and CDR2 is SYGVNS in the germline V gene. The CDR3 is made up of 14 amino acids. The germline V and J ends were trimmed by 4 bases and 5 bases, with 15 bases remaining between them.

This clonotype has only a few counts. The chain carries TRBV6-4 and TRBJ1-1; 10 bases fit TRBD1. The CDR3 has 15 residues. Germline trimming cut 4 bases from V and 11 bases from J; bases unmatched to any gene: 13. Germline values: CDR1 MRHNA, CDR2 SNTAGT. This CDR3 is CASSASRTGGGEAFF. DNA for the CDR3: TGTGCCAGCAGTGCCTCGAGGACAGGGGGGGGTGAGGCTTTCTTT.

V gene TRBV2 combines with J gene TRBJ1-1; D is undetermined. Germline loops: CDR1 SNHLY, CDR2 FYNNEI. Trimming took off 10 bases at V and 5 bases at J, with 14 bases between the two ends. The CDR3 has 12 residues. CDR3 DNA sequence: TGTGCCATCGGACTGTTATGGACTGAAGCTTTCTTT. This codes for CAIGLLWTEAFF.

The rearrangement links TRBV9 to TRBJ2-3; D remains ambiguous. Trimming took 3 bases from V and 6 from J, leaving 11 bases between them. The CDR3 is made up of 13 amino acids. Per the germline V gene, CDR1 is SGDLS and CDR2 is YYNGEE. The CDR3 loop is CASSGVDWDTQYF. CDR3 in DNA: TGTGCCAGCAGCGGGGTTGACTGGGATACGCAGTATTTT. Variable domain in full (rest from reference TRBV9 and TRBJ2-3): DSGVTQTPKHLITATGQRVTLRCSPRSGDLSVYWYQQSLDQGLQFLIQYYNGEERAKGNILERFSAQQFPDLHSELNLSSLELGDSALYFCASSGVDWDTQYFGPGTRLTVL.

The chain has TRBV29-1 and TRBJ2-3; 8 positions agree with TRBD2. V lost 4 bases, J lost 4 bases, and 7 bases stayed unmatched. Germline lookup yields CDR1 SQVTM and CDR2 ANQGSEA. This CDR3 region has 14 residues. The CDR3 DNA follows: TGCAGCGTTGTTAGGTTAGCGGGACCAGATACGCAGTATTTT. Translating it yields CSVVRLAGPDTQYF.

There are many counts of this clonotype. The rearrangement uses TRBV7-3 and TRBJ2-1; 9 bases align to TRBD2. Looked up from germline, CDR1 is SGHTA and CDR2 is FQGTGA. CDR3 length: 15 amino acids. V lost 1 base, J lost 4 bases, and 2 bases stayed unmatched. CDR3 region: CASSLIAGVYNEQFF. The CDR3 region has the DNA TGTGCCAGCAGCTTAATAGCGGGGGTTTACAATGAGCAGTTCTTC. Supplemented by reference TRBV7-3 and TRBJ2-1, the full variable domain reads GAGVSQTPSNKVTEKGKYVELRCDPISGHTALYWYRQSLGQGPEFLIYFQGTGAADDSGLPNDRFFAVRPEGSVSTLKIQRTERGDSAVYLCASSLIAGVYNEQFFGPGTRLTVL.

Notes on this clonotype: The conserved phenylalanine or tryptophan normally closing the CDR3 is absent here, so this likely arose from a read error. This chain uses TRBV14 with TRBJ2-3; D gene unclear. The CDR3 totals 12 residues. The V end was cut by 0 bases, the J end by 10 bases, with 8 bases between. The germline CDR1 and CDR2 sequences are SGHDN and FVKESK. The CDR3 is CASSQEPPAQYL. In DNA form, the CDR3 reads TGTGCCAGCAGCCAAGAGCCCCCAGCGCAGTATCTT.

A note on this clonotype: The CDR3 end shows no conserved phenylalanine or tryptophan, and so a read error is likely. CDR3 sequence reads: CASSQSTGANYGYTP. In nucleotides, the CDR3 is TGTGCCAGCAGCCAATCTACGGGAGCTAACTATGGCTACACCCCC. The chain employs TRBV7-2 and TRBJ1-2; D not certain. The V end was cut by 5 bases, the J end by 0 bases, with 13 bases between. Germline V CDR1 and CDR2: SGHTA, FQGNSA. This CDR3 spans 15 amino acids.

This rearrangement joins TRBV19 to TRBJ2-1, with 7 bases lining up with TRBD2. Trimming at V came to 3 bases and at J to 5 bases, leaving 7 bases not matched to a gene. The CDR3 extends over 15 amino acids. CDR1 is LNHDA, CDR2 SQIVND, per germline (reference sequence). CDR3 protein: CASSIFAGENNEQFF. CDR3 sequence (DNA): TGTGCCAGTAGTATCTTTGCGGGGGAAAACAATGAGCAGTTCTTC.

Worth noting for this clonotype: Possible read error: a much larger clone is one base away. J is TRBJ1-1 and V is TRBV4-2; D possibly corresponds to TRBD1 (6 bases). Germline values: CDR1 LGHNA, CDR2 YNFKEQ. The CDR3 has 15 amino acids. Here the CDR3 reads CASSQELGANTEASF. In DNA form, the CDR3 reads TGTGCCAGCAGCCAAGAGTTGGGGGCGAACACTGAAGCTTCCTTT.

The chain is built from TRBV29-1 and TRBJ1-5; D call uncertain. V lost 0 bases, J lost 2 bases, and 14 bases lay in between. This CDR3 region has 16 residues. Germline loops: CDR1 SQVTM, CDR2 ANQGSEA. Written as DNA, the CDR3 is TGCAGCGTTGAAGAAAAGGTGGTGCAGGGCAATCAGCCCCAGCATTTT. It encodes CSVEEKVVQGNQPQHF.

In its sample, this clonotype was seen many times. The chain is built from TRBV7-2 and TRBJ2-5; D possibly matches TRBD1 or TRBD2 (7 bases each). From germline, CDR1 is SGHTA and CDR2 FQGNSA. The CDR3 is 14 amino acids. Trimming took off 1 base at V and 7 bases at J, with 13 bases between the two ends. The CDR3 coding sequence is TGTGCCAGCAGCTTAGAATCAGGGGGGGGGACCCAGTACTTC. This codes for CASSLESGGGTQYF.

The chain links TRBV15 to TRBJ1-4, with D perhaps TRBD1 (5 bases). V lost 5 bases to trimming and J lost 7 bases, with 14 bases between them. This CDR3 comprises 14 residues. CDR1 and CDR2 from the germline V gene are LNHNV and YYDKDF (reference sequence). In DNA form, the CDR3 reads TGTGCCACCAGCGGGGAAGGGGTTATTGAAAAACTGTTTTTT. Translated: CATSGEGVIEKLFF.

This chain uses TRBV25-1 with TRBJ2-7; possibly TRBD1 for D (6 bases). CDR1 and CDR2 from the germline V gene are MGHDK and SYGVNS. V was clipped by 4 bases and J by 9 bases, with 16 bases between them. There are 13 residues in the CDR3. The DNA of the CDR3 is TGTGCCAGCAGTGCGGACGACAGGCGGCGGCAGTACTTC. As protein: CASSADDRRRQYF.

This clonotype was found a few times. V is TRBV10-3 and J is TRBJ1-2; no clear D gene. This CDR3 is built from 15 residues. Germline V gives CDR1 ENHRY, CDR2 SYGVKD. V was cut by 6 bases and J by 3 bases, with 17 bases left in between. The CDR3, as DNA: TGTGCCATCAGCGAGGGCCCGGTAGAAGACTATGGCTACACCTTC. Translating gives CAISEGPVEDYGYTF.

This clonotype occurred many times. V usage is TRBV2 and J usage is TRBJ2-5, with TRBD1 matching 7 bases. The CDR3 has 16 amino acids. Germline-derived CDR1 and CDR2 are SNHLY and FYNNEI. J was trimmed by 3 bases and V by 4 bases; bases with no gene match: 11. Here the CDR3 DNA reads TGTGCCAGCAGTGGACACAGGGGTCAAGGTGAAGAGACCCAGTACTTC. Residues: CASSGHRGQGEETQYF.

The V gene is TRBV25-1, the J gene TRBJ2-7; D is undetermined. CDR1 MGHDK and CDR2 SYGVNS come from the germline V gene. Trimming removed 1 base at V and 4 bases at J, with 11 bases between. This CDR3 spans 14 amino acids. The CDR3 protein is CASSESNSFYEQYF. The CDR3 nucleotides read TGTGCCAGCAGTGAATCAAACAGTTTTTACGAGCAGTACTTC.

This clonotype appeared many times. The chain recombines TRBV11-2 with TRBJ2-7; TRBD1 agrees at 8 bases. Germline values: CDR1 SGHAT, CDR2 FQNNGV. The CDR3 extends over 17 amino acids. V dropped 0 bases and J dropped 0; count of bases not matched to a gene: 7. The CDR3 nucleotides are TGTGCCAGCAGCTTAGATCGAGGGACAGGAGCCTCCTACGAGCAGTACTTC. As protein: CASSLDRGTGASYEQYF.